Presented here are 16 T cell receptor beta chains from one specimen sequenced in a study of PD-L1 blockade in urothelial cancer. Time point described: peripheral blood 6 weeks after treatment start. Sequencing was performed with immunoSEQ multiplex PCR; in TCRdb, only in-frame clones are kept and a portion is missing. The sample contains roughly 45,000 clones, about four fifths of which appear only once. The material sequenced was PBMCs, taken around atezolizumab (anti-PD-L1) treatment. The origin of the receptors is a man in his 70s with urothelial cancer.

The chain recombines TRBV10-3 with TRBJ2-7, with a possible D match to TRBD1 (5 bases). CDR3 length: 13 residues. Germline V gene lookup returns CDR1 ENHRY and CDR2 SYGVKD. V was trimmed by 9 bases and J by 4 bases, leaving 16 bases between them. As DNA, the CDR3 is TGTGCCATACAAGACCTGACAGTGTACGAGCAGTACTTC. Translating it yields CAIQDLTVYEQYF.

V gene TRBV30 combines with J gene TRBJ1-3, with 9 bases that match TRBD1. The CDR3 contains 18 residues. The trim removed 1 base at V and 0 bases at J, leaving 10 bases unmatched. From germline, CDR1 is GTSNPN and CDR2 SVGIG (reference sequence). The CDR3 spells CAWSGDRVDTYSGNTIYF. CDR3 nucleotides: TGTGCCTGGAGTGGGGACAGGGTGGACACCTACTCTGGAAACACCATATATTTT.

The J gene is TRBJ1-3, the V gene TRBV5-5; unclear D gene. This CDR3 is built from 14 residues. Between the trimmed V and J ends, which lost 2 bases and 0 bases, there was a span of 6 bases. The germline CDR1 and CDR2 sequences are SGHKS and YYEKEE (reference sequence). The CDR3 sequence: CASSFGPSGNTIYF. The CDR3 DNA follows: TGTGCCAGCAGCTTTGGGCCCTCTGGAAACACCATATATTTT. Drawing the rest from reference TRBV5-5 and TRBJ1-3, the complete variable domain is DAGVTQSPTHLIKTRGQQVTLRCSPISGHKSVSWYQQVLGQGPQFIFQYYEKEERGRGNFPDRFSARQFPNYSSELNVNALLLGDSALYLCASSFGPSGNTIYFGEGSWLTVV.

The chain uses TRBV27 and TRBJ2-5; 7 nucleotides match TRBD2. Germline CDR1 and CDR2: MNHEY and SMNVEV (reference sequence). V lost 10 bases and J lost 5; bases outside the gene matches: 10. The CDR3 extends over 13 amino acids. The CDR3 reads CATSSGTTETQYF. CDR3 DNA sequence: TGTGCCACATCTAGCGGCACGACGGAGACCCAGTACTTC.

This clone was seen a handful of times. This chain uses TRBV28 with TRBJ2-7; 9 nucleotides match TRBD2. Germline assignment: CDR1 MDHEN and CDR2 SYDVKM. The CDR3 contains 15 residues. The V and J ends lost 6 bases and 0 bases, in that order; junction bases with no gene match: 6. CDR3 loop: CASSSLAGSSYEQYF. The CDR3 bases are TGTGCCAGCAGCTCCCTAGCGGGATCCTCCTACGAGCAGTACTTC.

CDR3 residues: CASSKSGHNVCGTEAFF. The DNA for the CDR3 is TGTGCCAGCAGCAAATCGGGACATAATGTATGTGGCACTGAAGCTTTCTTT. The V gene is TRBV21-1, the J gene TRBJ1-1; TRBD1 reflects the table's D call only, with no check against the DNA. TRBV21-1 is noted as a pseudogene. The CDR3 runs to 17 residues.

This clone was recorded once. The V gene is TRBV5-1, the J gene TRBJ1-1, with TRBD1 matching 7 bases. The CDR3 is 15 residues long. Losses at the gene ends were 3 bases for V and 0 bases for J; bases not matched to a gene: 5. Germline V gene sequence: CDR1 SGHRS, CDR2 YFSETQ. The CDR3 sequence: CASSWRTGLNTEAFF. CDR3 nucleotides: TGCGCCAGCAGCTGGAGGACAGGTTTGAACACTGAAGCTTTCTTT.

This clone was seen more than once but under ten times. J is TRBJ2-6 and V is TRBV19; TRBD1 is a possible D gene (6 bases). The germline gives CDR1 LNHDA, CDR2 SQIVND (reference sequence). CDR3 length: 18 amino acids. The V and J ends lost 6 bases and 0 bases respectively, with 18 bases between them. CDR3 sequence (DNA): TGTGCCAGTAGAGCCGGGACACTCAGACCCTCTGGGGCCAACGTCCTGACTTTC. Translation gives CASRAGTLRPSGANVLTF.

A few counts support this clone. The chain is built from TRBV23-1 and TRBJ1-2; no clear D gene. TRBV23-1 is an open reading frame whose function is uncertain. CDR3 length: 12 residues. V lost 4 bases, J lost 0 bases, and 3 bases lay in between. The CDR3 region is CASSRPNYGYTF. CDR3 DNA: TGCGCCAGCAGTCGGCCTAACTATGGCTACACCTTC.

The sample holds a few counts of this clone. The chain is built from TRBV7-9 and TRBJ1-2, with D uncertain. This CDR3 has 12 residues. The germline gives CDR1 SEHNR, CDR2 FQNEAQ (reference sequence). V was cut by 3 bases and J by 6 bases, with 8 bases left in between. CDR3 sequence (DNA): TGTGCCAGCAGCTTGGGCCTCCATGGCTACACCTTC. It specifies CASSLGLHGYTF.

A few counts support this clone. V is TRBV5-8 and J is TRBJ1-2; 12 nucleotides align to TRBD1. V shed 8 bases, J shed 7 bases, and the junction held 15 bases outside the gene matches. Germline CDR1 and CDR2: SGHTS and YDEGEE. The CDR3 totals 16 residues. In DNA, the CDR3 is TGTGCCAGGGCTGGGACCGGGACAGGGGGCTATGTTGGCTACACCTTC. Its translation: CARAGTGTGGYVGYTF.

The chain links TRBV6-1 to TRBJ2-3; TRBD2 is a possible D gene (6 bases). The CDR3 is made up of 14 amino acids. Per germline, CDR1 MNHNS and CDR2 SASEGT. V gave up 7 bases and J gave up 3 bases, with 14 bases separating them. The CDR3 coding sequence is TGTGCCAGCAAGGGGATTAGCGGTACAGATACGCAGTATTTT. Translation gives CASKGISGTDTQYF.

The chain employs TRBV7-3 and TRBJ2-2; D remains ambiguous. V dropped 5 bases and J dropped 2 bases, with 12 bases sitting between them. The germline V gene has CDR1 SGHTA and CDR2 FQGTGA. This CDR3 comprises 15 residues. In DNA form, the CDR3 reads TGTGCCAGCAGCCCCTTCCTAATCAACACCGGGGAGCTGTTTTTT. Encoded protein: CASSPFLINTGELFF.

There are a few counts of this clone. Here the CDR3 reads CAIRGTSGRFQETQYF. In DNA, the CDR3 is TGTGCCATCAGAGGGACTAGCGGGAGGTTTCAAGAGACCCAGTACTTC. The chain uses TRBV10-3 and TRBJ2-5; 15 positions agree with TRBD2. The CDR3 totals 16 residues. V lost 6 bases and J lost 2; bases outside the gene matches: 4. Germline V gene data show CDR1 as ENHRY and CDR2 as SYGVKD.

This clone occurred once. The chain has TRBV5-1 and TRBJ1-2, with no clear D. Germline-derived CDR1 and CDR2 are SGHRS and YFSETQ. The CDR3 contains 14 residues. The V end was cut by 4 bases, the J end by 6 bases, with 16 bases between. For the CDR3, the DNA is TGCGCCAGCAGCCCGGAGGGAGGTCGAGATGGCTACACCTTC. Translated: CASSPEGGRDGYTF.

The chain joins TRBV6-1 to TRBJ2-7; 10 bases match TRBD1. V shed 1 base and J 7 bases; nucleotides not matched to a gene: 10. CDR3 length equals 16 residues. The V gene's germline CDR1 is MNHNS and CDR2 SASEGT. CDR3 loop: CASSEVGTGDSTEQYF. CDR3 sequence (DNA): TGTGCCAGCAGTGAAGTGGGGACAGGGGACTCTACGGAGCAGTACTTC.